Below are 5 T cell receptor beta chains sequenced from a single sample in a study of early stage breast cancer tumors. Some clones are missing from TCRdb's copy, which holds only in-frame ones; the method was immunoSEQ multiplex PCR. Of about 46,000 clones detected, roughly 78% appear once; the ten largest clones hold 3.4%. The sample consisted of blood. These receptors originate from a person between 35 and 49 years old with breast cancer.

V is TRBV18 and J is TRBJ1-1, with a weak D call TRBD1 (6 bases). The V end was cut by 2 bases, the J end by 4 bases, with 14 bases between. Germline CDR1 and CDR2: KGHSH and LQKENI. CDR3 size: 15 residues. The CDR3 spells CASSPDGQWSTEAFF. CDR3 nucleotides: TGTGCCAGCTCACCAGACGGACAGTGGAGCACTGAAGCTTTCTTT. Supplemented by reference TRBV18 and TRBJ1-1, the full variable domain reads NAGVMQNPRHLVRRRGQEARLRCSPMKGHSHVYWYRQLPEEGLKFMVYLQKENIIDESGMPKERFSAEFPKEGPSILRIQQVVRGDSAAYFCASSPDGQWSTEAFFGQGTRLTVV.

The chain couples TRBV7-9 to TRBJ2-7, with 9 bases that match TRBD1. The CDR3 sequence is 16 residues long. The V gene's germline CDR1 is SEHNR and CDR2 FQNEAQ (reference sequence). Trimming at V came to 2 bases and at J to 5 bases, leaving 10 bases not matched to a gene. CDR3 in DNA: TGTGCCAGCAGCTTATCCCGGGGACAGGGAATCAACGAGCAGTACTTC. It yields the protein CASSLSRGQGINEQYF.

V is TRBV18 and J is TRBJ2-1, with 11 bases identical to TRBD2. This CDR3 spans 16 amino acids. The V segment lost 1 base and the J segment 7 bases; nucleotides outside the gene matches: 6. Germline-derived CDR1 and CDR2 are KGHSH and LQKENI. CDR3 sequence (DNA): TGTGCCAGCTCACCACTAGGACTAGCGGGCCCTAATGAGCAGTTCTTC. Its translation: CASSPLGLAGPNEQFF.

The chain links TRBV11-2 to TRBJ2-7, with 7 bases identical to TRBD2. Germline V gives CDR1 SGHAT, CDR2 FQNNGV. J lost 4 bases, V lost 2 bases, and 8 bases had no gene match. This CDR3 contains 15 residues. The CDR3 DNA follows: TGTGCCAGCAGCTTATGGAGCGGGATGGGTTACGAGCAGTACTTC. Protein product: CASSLWSGMGYEQYF.

This clone has just a few counts. This chain connects TRBV2 to TRBJ1-1, with unresolved D. The CDR3 has 16 amino acids. Germline V gives CDR1 SNHLY, CDR2 FYNNEI. Trimming removed 0 bases from V and 4 bases from J, with 15 bases in between. The CDR3 region is CASSEAGSREGTEAFF. The DNA of the CDR3 is TGTGCCAGCAGTGAAGCGGGGTCGAGGGAGGGCACTGAAGCTTTCTTT.